The T cell receptor beta chain under discussion was sequenced for a study of T cell clonality in common variable immunodeficiency. The table lists this clone with many counts. The target antigen is unknown. The CDR3 goes on 3 residues after the read ends, and that part is filled in from the germline J gene. Overall study results and limits: Fewer TCRbeta clones were shared among CVID subjects than controls. Patient heterogeneity in the CVID cohort limited correlations between repertoire features and clinical complications. Reportedly, TCR beta sequences from common variable immunodeficiency showed fewer deletions and N-nucleotide insertions.

This table comes from immunoSEQ multiplex PCR, and its TCRdb copy is limited to in-frame clones, with some not included. Altogether around 32,000 clones were found in the sample, and no singletons occur. Heparinized whole blood, 5 to 8 ml, came from each donor. This CDR3 comprises 12 residues. Germline CDR1 is GTSNPN and CDR2 is SVGIG (reference sequence). Losses at the gene ends were 3 bases for V and 4 bases for J; bases not matched to a gene: 3. The sample consisted of peripheral blood mononuclear cells. This clonotype originated in a person aged 18-70 years in good health. The chain carries TRBV30 and TRBJ2-7; 7 nucleotides line up with TRBD2. The CDR3 bases that were read are TGTGCCTGGAGCTCCGGGGGGTACGAG. This gives the protein CAWSSGGYE. The CDR3 as a whole reads CAWSSGGYEQYF.